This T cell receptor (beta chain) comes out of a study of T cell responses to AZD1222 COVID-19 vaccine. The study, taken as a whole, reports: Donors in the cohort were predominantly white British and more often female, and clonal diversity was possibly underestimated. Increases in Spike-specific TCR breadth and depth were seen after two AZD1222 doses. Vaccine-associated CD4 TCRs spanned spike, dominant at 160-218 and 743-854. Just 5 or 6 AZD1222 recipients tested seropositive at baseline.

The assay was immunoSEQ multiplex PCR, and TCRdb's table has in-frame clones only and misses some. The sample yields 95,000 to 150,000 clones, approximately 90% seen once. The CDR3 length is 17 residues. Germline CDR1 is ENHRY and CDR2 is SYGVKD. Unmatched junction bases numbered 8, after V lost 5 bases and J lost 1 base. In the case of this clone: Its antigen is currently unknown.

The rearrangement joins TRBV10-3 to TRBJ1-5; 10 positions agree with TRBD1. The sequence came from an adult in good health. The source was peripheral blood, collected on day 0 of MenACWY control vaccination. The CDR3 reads CAISPGTGDRSNQPQHF. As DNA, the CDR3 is TGTGCCATCAGTCCCGGGACAGGGGATAGGAGCAATCAGCCCCAGCATTTT.